Listed below are T cell receptor beta chains from one sample, sequenced in a study of T cell responses to AZD1222 COVID-19 vaccine. Repertoires were generated with immunoSEQ multiplex PCR, while TCRdb's copy carries only in-frame clones and drops some. The sample has 72,000 or so clones, roughly nine tenths seen once. The input for sequencing was peripheral blood, taken on day 0 of AZD1222 vaccination. These receptors originate from an adult in good health. Both conserved end residues are part of each CDR3. Fields, in order: clone size, D gene, V gene, J gene, CDR3 DNA, CDR3 protein. A D gene is named only where the DNA matches it firmly. Some rows have no size entry. The others give once, few or many, or a class for an expanded clone.

clone size: -
D gene: -
V gene: TRBV5-1
J gene: TRBJ1-3
CDR3 DNA: TGCGCCAGCAAGGAGACGGGAGGAAACACCATATATTTT
CDR3 protein: CASKETGGNTIYF

clone size: -
D gene: -
V gene: TRBV2
J gene: TRBJ1-6
CDR3 DNA: TGTGCCAGCAGTGGGGTGGGTCTCCACTTT
CDR3 protein: CASSGVGLHF

clone size: -
D gene: TRBD1
V gene: TRBV24-1
J gene: TRBJ1-1
CDR3 DNA: TGTGCCACCAGTGAACTAACAGGGGGCCCTGAAGCTTTCTTT
CDR3 protein: CATSELTGGPEAFF

clone size: once
D gene: TRBD1
V gene: TRBV29-1
J gene: TRBJ1-1
CDR3 DNA: TGCAGCGTTCTCCAGGGGGCGGACACTGAAGCTTTCTTT
CDR3 protein: CSVLQGADTEAFF

clone size: -
D gene: -
V gene: TRBV11-2
J gene: TRBJ1-5
CDR3 DNA: TGTGCCAGCAGCTTAGGGGTAGCTCAGCCCCAGCATTTT
CDR3 protein: CASSLGVAQPQHF

clone size: once
D gene: -
V gene: TRBV21-1
J gene: TRBJ2-7
CDR3 DNA: TGTGCCAGCAGCATTAACTCCCGGGTCCGTAGCGGATGGGCCTACGAGCAGTACTTC
CDR3 protein: CASSINSRVRSGWAYEQYF

clone size: few
D gene: -
V gene: TRBV11-3
J gene: TRBJ1-4
CDR3 DNA: TGTGCCAGCAGTCCCGACCGGAATGAAAAACTGTTTTTT
CDR3 protein: CASSPDRNEKLFF

clone size: -
D gene: TRBD2
V gene: TRBV19
J gene: TRBJ2-6
CDR3 DNA: TGTGCCAGTAGATCAGGACTAGCGGTTGGTGGGGCCAACGTCCTGACTTTC
CDR3 protein: CASRSGLAVGGANVLTF

clone size: -
D gene: -
V gene: TRBV6-5
J gene: TRBJ2-1
CDR3 DNA: TGTGCCAGCAGTTACTACCTAAGCTCCTACAATGAGCAGTTCTTC
CDR3 protein: CASSYYLSSYNEQFF

clone size: -
D gene: -
V gene: TRBV21-1
J gene: TRBJ2-7
CDR3 DNA: TGTGCCAGCAGCACCCTCCGGGACTCGAACTACGAGCAGTACTTC
CDR3 protein: CASSTLRDSNYEQYF